A selection of T cell receptor beta chains follows, all from one sample in a study of blood T cell repertoires in COVID-19. Some clones are missing from TCRdb's copy, which holds only in-frame ones; the method was immunoSEQ multiplex PCR. The table lists a few hundred thousand clones, just under 90% of them singletons. The specimen sequenced was PBMCs or T cells enriched from blood (not recorded which). The source of these receptors is a woman aged 50 to 60 who had recovered from COVID-19. Both conserved end residues are trimmed from each CDR3. Size tells how often a clone was seen (once, few, many) or the class of an expanded clone, and some rows leave it out.

abundance | j_gene | v_gene | CDR3aa
. | TRBJ1-1 | TRBV4-1 | ASSPTTEDTEAF
few | TRBJ1-2 | TRBV3-1/TRBV3-2 | ASSQDLTRTGIYGYT
. | TRBJ1-5 | TRBV18 | ASSPAQHNQPQH
. | TRBJ2-7 | TRBV23-1 | ASSQPPGGHSGNFYEQY
. | TRBJ1-3 | TRBV4-2 | ASSQGQSSGNTIY
. | TRBJ2-1 | TRBV5-1 | ASSLDVGGSEQF
. | TRBJ1-1 | TRBV6-5 | ASKQGFDTEAF
. | TRBJ1-3 | TRBV10-2 | ASSVQFSGNTIY
. | TRBJ2-1 | TRBV6-5 | ASSYGSGGSYNEQF
. | TRBJ2-2 | TRBV6-5 | ASFWGRLSGELF
. | TRBJ1-2 | TRBV27 | ASSLISGVGGYT
. | TRBJ1-6 | TRBV19 | ASSMNLFWTGESPLH
. | TRBJ1-3 | TRBV28 | ASSFHRGRVGNTIY
. | TRBJ2-1 | TRBV5-1 | ASSLASTGGRYNEQF
. | TRBJ1-2 | TRBV6-5 | ASRLVGTVNRGYT
. | TRBJ2-7 | TRBV18 | ASSPPRQRYEQY
. | TRBJ1-6 | TRBV5-1 | ASSLDRTRGSPLH
. | TRBJ1-2 | TRBV19 | ASSQDRGGYGYT
. | TRBJ2-3 | TRBV3-1/TRBV3-2 | ASSQGWRGPSTDTQY
. | TRBJ2-6 | TRBV7-9 | ASSPESARGYTNVLT
. | TRBJ1-3 | TRBV28 | ASSQTRKPSGNTIY
. | TRBJ2-5 | TRBV7-9 | ASSDRELETQY
few | TRBJ1-2 | TRBV7-3 | ASSFSPTGFGGYT
. | TRBJ1-2 | TRBV20-1 | SASPPEGGYT
. | TRBJ2-7 | TRBV2 | ASSEALIGTERQY
once | TRBJ2-5 | TRBV7-2 | ASSSTGEETQY
few | TRBJ1-1 | TRBV24-1 | ATSAWDRDTEAF
. | TRBJ2-7 | TRBV28 | ASSLSQGARFPY
. | TRBJ1-3 | TRBV9 | ASSAGGDREGNTIY
. | TRBJ2-1 | TRBV7-6 | ASSLWGGLADNPPQF
. | TRBJ2-4 | TRBV10-3 | AISEFFSGGLSKNIQY
once | TRBJ2-5 | TRBV28 | ASTDLGARVETQY
. | TRBJ1-6 | TRBV19 | ASSIGIRPGALSYNSPLH
. | TRBJ1-3 | TRBV5-4 | ASSQDWLRGNTIY
few | TRBJ1-5 | TRBV5-5 | ASSLDGGDNQPQH
. | TRBJ2-1 | TRBV2 | ASSGAGRQYNEQF